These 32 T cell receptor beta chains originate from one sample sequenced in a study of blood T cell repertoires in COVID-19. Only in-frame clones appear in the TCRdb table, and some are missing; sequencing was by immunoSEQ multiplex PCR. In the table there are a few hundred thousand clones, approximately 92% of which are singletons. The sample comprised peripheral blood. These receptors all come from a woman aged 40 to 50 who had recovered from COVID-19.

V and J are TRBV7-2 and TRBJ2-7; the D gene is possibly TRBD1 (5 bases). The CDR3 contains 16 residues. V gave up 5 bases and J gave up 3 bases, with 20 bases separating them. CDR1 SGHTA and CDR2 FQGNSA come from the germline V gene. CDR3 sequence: CASSRKGRGSDYEQYF. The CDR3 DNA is TGTGCCAGCAGCCGTAAAGGAAGGGGATCGGACTACGAGCAGTACTTC.

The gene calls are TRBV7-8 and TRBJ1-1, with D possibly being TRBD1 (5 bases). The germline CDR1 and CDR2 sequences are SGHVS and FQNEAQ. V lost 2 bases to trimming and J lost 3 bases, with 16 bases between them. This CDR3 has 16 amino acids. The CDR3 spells CASSLKVDRPYTEAFF. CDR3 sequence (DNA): TGTGCCAGCAGCTTAAAGGTCGACAGACCCTACACTGAAGCTTTCTTT.

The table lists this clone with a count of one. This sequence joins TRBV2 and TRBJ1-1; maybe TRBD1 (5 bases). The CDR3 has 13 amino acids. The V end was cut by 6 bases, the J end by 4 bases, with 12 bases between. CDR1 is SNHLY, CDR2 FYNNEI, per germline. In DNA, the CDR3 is TGTGCCAGCAGGTCGGCTGGGGCCACTGAAGCTTTCTTT. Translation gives CASRSAGATEAFF.

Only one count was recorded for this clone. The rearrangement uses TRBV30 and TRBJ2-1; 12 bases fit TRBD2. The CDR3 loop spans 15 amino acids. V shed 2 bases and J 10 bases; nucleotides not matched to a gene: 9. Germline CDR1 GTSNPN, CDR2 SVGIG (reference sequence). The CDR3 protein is CAWSTLAGGQGEQFF. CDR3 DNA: TGTGCCTGGAGTACACTAGCGGGGGGACAGGGCGAGCAGTTCTTC.

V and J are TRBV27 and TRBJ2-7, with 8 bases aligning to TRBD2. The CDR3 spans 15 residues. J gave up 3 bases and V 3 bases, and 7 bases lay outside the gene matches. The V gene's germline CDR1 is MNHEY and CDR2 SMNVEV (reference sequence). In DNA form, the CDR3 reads TGTGCCAGCAGTTTGTACGGGGGGGTCGGCTACGAGCAGTACTTC. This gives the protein CASSLYGGVGYEQYF.

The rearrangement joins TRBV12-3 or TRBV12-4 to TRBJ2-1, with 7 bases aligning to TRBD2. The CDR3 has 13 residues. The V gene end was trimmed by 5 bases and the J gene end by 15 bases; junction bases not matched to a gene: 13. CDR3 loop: CASSSRTSFYAFF. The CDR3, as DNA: TGTGCCAGCAGTAGCCGGACTAGTTTTTACGCGTTCTTC.

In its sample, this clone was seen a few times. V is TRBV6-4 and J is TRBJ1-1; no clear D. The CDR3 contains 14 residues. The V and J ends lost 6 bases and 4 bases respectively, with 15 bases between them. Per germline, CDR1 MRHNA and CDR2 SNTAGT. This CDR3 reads CASRDTNTGTEAFF. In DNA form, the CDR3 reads TGTGCCAGCAGGGATACAAACACGGGCACTGAAGCTTTCTTT.

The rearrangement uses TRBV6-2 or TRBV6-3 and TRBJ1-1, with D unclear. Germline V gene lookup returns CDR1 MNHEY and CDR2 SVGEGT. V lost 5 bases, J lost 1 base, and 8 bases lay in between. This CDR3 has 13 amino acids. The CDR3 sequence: CASSPNRNTEAFF. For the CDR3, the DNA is TGTGCCAGCAGTCCCAACAGGAACACTGAAGCTTTCTTT.

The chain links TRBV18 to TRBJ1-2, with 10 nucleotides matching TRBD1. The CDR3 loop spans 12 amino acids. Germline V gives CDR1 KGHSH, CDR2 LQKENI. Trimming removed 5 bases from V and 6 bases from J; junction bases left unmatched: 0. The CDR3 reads CASSGTGDGYTF. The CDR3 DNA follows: TGTGCCAGCTCAGGGACAGGGGATGGCTACACCTTC.

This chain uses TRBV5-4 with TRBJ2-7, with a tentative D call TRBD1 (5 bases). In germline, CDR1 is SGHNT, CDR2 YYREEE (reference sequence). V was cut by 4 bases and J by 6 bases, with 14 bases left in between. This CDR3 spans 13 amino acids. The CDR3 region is CASSRTAGLEQYF. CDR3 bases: TGTGCCAGCAGCCGAACCGCAGGGCTCGAGCAGTACTTC. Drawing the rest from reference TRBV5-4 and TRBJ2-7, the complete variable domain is ETGVTQSPTHLIKTRGQQVTLRCSSQSGHNTVSWYQQALGQGPQFIFQYYREEENGRGNFPPRFSGLQFPNYSSELNVNALELDDSALYLCASSRTAGLEQYFGPGTRLTVT.

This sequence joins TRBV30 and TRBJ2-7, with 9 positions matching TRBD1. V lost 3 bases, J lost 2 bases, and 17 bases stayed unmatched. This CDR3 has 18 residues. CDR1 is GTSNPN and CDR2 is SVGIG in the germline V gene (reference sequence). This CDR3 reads CAWSRRPGTGNIPYEQYV. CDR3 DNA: TGTGCCTGGAGCCGACGTCCCGGGACAGGGAATATCCCCTACGAGCAGTACGTC.

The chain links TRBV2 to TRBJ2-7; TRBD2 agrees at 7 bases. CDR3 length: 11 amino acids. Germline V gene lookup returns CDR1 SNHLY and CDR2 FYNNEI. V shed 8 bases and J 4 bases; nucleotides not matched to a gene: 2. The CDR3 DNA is TGTGCCAGCGGGGAGGGGTACGAGCAGTACTTC. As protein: CASGEGYEQYF.

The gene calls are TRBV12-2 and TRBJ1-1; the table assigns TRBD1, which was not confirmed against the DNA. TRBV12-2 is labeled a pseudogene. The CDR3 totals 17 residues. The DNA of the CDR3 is TGTGCAAGTCGCTCAAACCACAGGGGGCGCAGCAGGCTCGAGGCTTTCTTT. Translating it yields CASRSNHRGRSRLEAFF.

The CDR3 DNA sequence: TGTGCCAGCAGCTCCACGACGCGGGGTTACGAGCAGTACTTC. Amino acids: CASSSTTRGYEQYF. The chain combines TRBV5-6 with TRBJ2-7, with D possibly being TRBD2 (6 bases). This CDR3 comprises 14 residues. Germline V lookup: CDR1 SGHDT, CDR2 YYEEEE. Trimming took 3 bases from V and 4 from J, leaving 14 bases between them.

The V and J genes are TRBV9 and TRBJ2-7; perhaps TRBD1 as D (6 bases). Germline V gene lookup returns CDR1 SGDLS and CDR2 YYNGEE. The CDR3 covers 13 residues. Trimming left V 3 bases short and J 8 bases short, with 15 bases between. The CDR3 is CASSAIDRPQQYV. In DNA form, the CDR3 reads TGTGCCAGCAGCGCGATAGACAGGCCCCAGCAGTACGTC.

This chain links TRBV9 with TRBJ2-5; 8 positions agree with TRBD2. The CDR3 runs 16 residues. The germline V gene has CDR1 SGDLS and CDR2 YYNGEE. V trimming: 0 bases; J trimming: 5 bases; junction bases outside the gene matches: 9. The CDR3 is CASSVGELAGRETQYF. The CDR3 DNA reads TGTGCCAGCAGCGTAGGGGAGCTAGCGGGTAGGGAGACCCAGTACTTC.

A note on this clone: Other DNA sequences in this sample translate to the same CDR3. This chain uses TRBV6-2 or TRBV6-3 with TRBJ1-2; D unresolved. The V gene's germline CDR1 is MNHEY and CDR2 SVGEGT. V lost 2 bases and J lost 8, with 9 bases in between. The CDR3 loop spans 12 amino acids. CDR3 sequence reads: CASSYGAGGYTF. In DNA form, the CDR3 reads TGTGCCAGCAGTTACGGAGCCGGCGGCTACACCTTC.

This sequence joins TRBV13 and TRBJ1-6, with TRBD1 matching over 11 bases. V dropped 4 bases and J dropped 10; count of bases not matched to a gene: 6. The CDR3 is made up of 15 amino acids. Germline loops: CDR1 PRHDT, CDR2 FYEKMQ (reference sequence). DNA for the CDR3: TGTGCCAGCAGCTCGGACAGGGGGCCGGGATCACCCCTCCACTTT. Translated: CASSSDRGPGSPLHF.

CDR3 loop: CASSGQGAGYESGELFF. The CDR3 nucleotides read TGTGCCAGTAGTGGACAGGGAGCCGGTTATGAATCCGGGGAGCTGTTTTTT. This sequence joins TRBV19 and TRBJ2-2; 8 bases align to TRBD1. Germline lookup yields CDR1 LNHDA and CDR2 SQIVND (reference sequence). The V gene end was trimmed by 5 bases and the J gene end by 6 bases; junction bases not matched to a gene: 14. CDR3 length: 17 residues.

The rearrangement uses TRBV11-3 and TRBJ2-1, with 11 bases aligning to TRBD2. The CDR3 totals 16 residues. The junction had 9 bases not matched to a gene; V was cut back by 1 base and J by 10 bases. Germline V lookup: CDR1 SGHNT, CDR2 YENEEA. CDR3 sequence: CASSLGVGLAGAEQFF. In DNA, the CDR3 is TGTGCCAGCAGCTTAGGAGTAGGACTAGCGGGTGCGGAGCAGTTCTTC.

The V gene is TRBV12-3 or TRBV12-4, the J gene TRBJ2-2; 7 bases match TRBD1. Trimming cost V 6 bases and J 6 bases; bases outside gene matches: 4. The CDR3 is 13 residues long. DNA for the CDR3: TGTGCCAGCAGGACAGGGATACCCGGGGAGCTGTTTTTT. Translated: CASRTGIPGELFF.

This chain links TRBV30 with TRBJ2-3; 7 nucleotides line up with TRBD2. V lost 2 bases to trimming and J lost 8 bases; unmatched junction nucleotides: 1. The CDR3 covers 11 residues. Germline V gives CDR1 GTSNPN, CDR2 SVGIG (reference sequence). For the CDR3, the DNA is TGTGCCTGGAGTTCGGGAGGTACGCAGTATTTT. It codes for CAWSSGGTQYF.

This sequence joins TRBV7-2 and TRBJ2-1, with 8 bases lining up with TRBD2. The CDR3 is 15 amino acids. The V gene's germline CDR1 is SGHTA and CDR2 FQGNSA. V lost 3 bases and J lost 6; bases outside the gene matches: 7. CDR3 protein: CASSFQSGGVNEQFF. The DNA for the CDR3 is TGTGCCAGCAGCTTTCAATCCGGGGGGGTCAATGAGCAGTTCTTC.

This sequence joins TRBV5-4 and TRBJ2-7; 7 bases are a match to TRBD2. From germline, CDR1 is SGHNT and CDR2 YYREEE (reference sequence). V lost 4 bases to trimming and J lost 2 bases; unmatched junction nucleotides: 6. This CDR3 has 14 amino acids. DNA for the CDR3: TGTGCCAGCAGCCCCGGGGGGAATACCTACGAGCAGTACTTC. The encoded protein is CASSPGGNTYEQYF.

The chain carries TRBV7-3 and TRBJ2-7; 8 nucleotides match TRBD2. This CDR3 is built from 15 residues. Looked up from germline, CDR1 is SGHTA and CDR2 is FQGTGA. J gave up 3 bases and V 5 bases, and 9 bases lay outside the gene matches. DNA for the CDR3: TGTGCCAGCAGCCCCCATAGCGGGGTTAACTACGAGCAGTACTTC. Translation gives CASSPHSGVNYEQYF.

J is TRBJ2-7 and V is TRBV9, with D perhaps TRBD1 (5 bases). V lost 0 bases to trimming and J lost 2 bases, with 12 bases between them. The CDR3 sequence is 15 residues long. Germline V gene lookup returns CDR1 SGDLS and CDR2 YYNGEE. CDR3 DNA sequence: TGTGCCAGCAGCGTAGATTCCTGGGGCGCCTACGAGCAGTACTTC. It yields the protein CASSVDSWGAYEQYF.

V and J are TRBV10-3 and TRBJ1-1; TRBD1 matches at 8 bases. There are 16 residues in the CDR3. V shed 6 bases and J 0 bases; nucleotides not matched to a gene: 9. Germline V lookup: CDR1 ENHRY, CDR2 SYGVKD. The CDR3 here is CAIRGQGGLMNTEAFF. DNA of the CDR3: TGTGCCATCAGAGGACAGGGAGGGCTCATGAACACTGAAGCTTTCTTT.

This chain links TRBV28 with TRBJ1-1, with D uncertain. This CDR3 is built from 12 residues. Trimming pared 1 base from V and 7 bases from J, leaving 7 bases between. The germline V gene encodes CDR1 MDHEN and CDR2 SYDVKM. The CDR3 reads CASSLFGFEAFF. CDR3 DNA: TGTGCCAGCAGTTTATTTGGCTTTGAAGCTTTCTTT.

The CDR3 loop reads CASSLGQDLEYGYTF. Written as DNA, the CDR3 is TGTGCCAGCAGCTTGGGACAGGATCTGGAGTATGGCTACACCTTC. The genes are TRBV7-2 and TRBJ1-2; TRBD1 matches 8 bases. In germline, CDR1 is SGHTA, CDR2 FQGNSA. Trimming cost V 3 bases and J 5 bases; bases outside gene matches: 8. The CDR3 sequence is 15 residues long.

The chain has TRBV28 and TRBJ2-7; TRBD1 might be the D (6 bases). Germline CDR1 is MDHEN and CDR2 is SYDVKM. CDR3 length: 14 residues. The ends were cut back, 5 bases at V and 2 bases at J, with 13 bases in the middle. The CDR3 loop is CASSLGTPAYEQYF. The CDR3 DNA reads TGTGCCAGCAGTCTAGGGACACCAGCCTACGAGCAGTACTTC.

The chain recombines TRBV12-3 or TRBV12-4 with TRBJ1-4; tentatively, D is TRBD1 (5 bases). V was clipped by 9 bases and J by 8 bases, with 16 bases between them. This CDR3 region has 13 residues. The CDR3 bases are TGTGCCAGTACAGGCAGTAATCGGGAAAAACTGTTTTTT. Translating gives CASTGSNREKLFF.

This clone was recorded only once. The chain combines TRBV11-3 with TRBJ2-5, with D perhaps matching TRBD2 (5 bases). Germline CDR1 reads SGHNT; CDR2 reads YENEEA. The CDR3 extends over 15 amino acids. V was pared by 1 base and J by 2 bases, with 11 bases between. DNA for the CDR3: TGTGCCAGCAGCTTAGGTACGCCGGGGCAAGAGACCCAGTACTTC. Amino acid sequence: CASSLGTPGQETQYF. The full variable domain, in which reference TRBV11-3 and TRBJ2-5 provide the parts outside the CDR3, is EAGVVQSPRYKIIEKKQPVAFWCNPISGHNTLYWYLQNLGQGPELLIRYENEEAVDDSQLPKDRFSAERLKGVDSTLKIQPAELGDSAVYLCASSLGTPGQETQYFGPGTRLLVL.